One T cell receptor beta chain is described in this entry. Source study methods: It was from reference gene primer amplification that nucleated cell counts were estimated. Sequencing used immunoSEQ multiplex PCR; TCRdb keeps in-frame clones, though not all of them. V, J and clone size derive from that table, while D and trimming were established from the DNA sequence. The table has fewer than 350,000 clones, roughly 86% seen once; the top ten hold roughly 8%. These data are taken from a study of blood T cell repertoires in COVID-19. CDR1 is MGHDK and CDR2 is SYGVNS in the germline V gene. This CDR3 has 14 residues. Trimming took 4 bases from V and 4 from J, leaving 11 bases between them.

The sequence was collected from a man aged 40-49 years with active or convalescent COVID-19. V gene TRBV25-1 combines with J gene TRBJ2-1; D possibly corresponds to TRBD2 (7 bases). Sequenced sample: peripheral blood. CDR3: CASSVQGGYNEQFF. The CDR3 bases are TGTGCCAGCAGTGTACAGGGAGGGTACAATGAGCAGTTCTTC.